Following are 18 T cell receptor beta chains from one sample sequenced in a study of beta chain features in type 1 diabetes. General study points: Moderate but significant shortening of TCRB CDR3s was recorded in all four CD4+ subsets from Type 1 diabetes patients.

The antigens for these receptors are not known. Sequenced material consisted of expressed TCRB transcripts (all of the isolated RNA was reverse transcribed). Clones were read by immunoSEQ multiplex PCR, and TCRdb kept only the in-frame ones, dropping some. The table records around 300,000 clones, approximately 15% of them present only once. Sequenced: naive CD4+ T cells from blood. The receptors shown here come from a man between 18 and 29 years old with type 1 diabetes.

This clone was counted a few times. The chain couples TRBV18 to TRBJ1-4, with D hard to call. There are 15 residues in the CDR3. CDR1 KGHSH and CDR2 LQKENI come from the germline V gene. V gave up 2 bases and J gave up 7 bases, with 14 bases separating them. DNA of the CDR3: TGTGCCAGCTCACCAGGGAGTGGAGTCGGTGAAAAACTGTTTTTT. Translating it yields CASSPGSGVGEKLFF.

This clone has only a few counts. The chain uses TRBV10-3 and TRBJ2-1; TRBD2 aligns across 9 bases. Germline CDR1 reads ENHRY; CDR2 reads SYGVKD. The CDR3 spans 13 residues. The J segment lost 8 bases and the V segment lost 6 bases, leaving 5 bases of the junction unmatched. CDR3 loop: CAISPGLAYEQFF. The DNA for the CDR3 is TGTGCCATCAGCCCGGGACTAGCCTATGAGCAGTTCTTC.

The V gene is TRBV6-5, the J gene TRBJ2-7; 15 nucleotides agree with TRBD2. This CDR3 spans 15 amino acids. Trimming removed 4 bases from V and 6 bases from J; junction bases left unmatched: 4. Germline V CDR1 and CDR2: MNHEY, SVGAGI. The CDR3 DNA reads TGTGCCAGCAGTTCCGGGACTAGCGGGAGGCCCGAGCAGTACTTC. This translates into CASSSGTSGRPEQYF.

The chain combines TRBV5-1 with TRBJ2-7; 7 positions match TRBD2. This CDR3 has 15 amino acids. CDR1 and CDR2 from the germline V gene are SGHRS and YFSETQ. Trimming cost V 4 bases and J 5 bases; bases outside gene matches: 12. CDR3: CASSPGGSIIHEQYF. In DNA form, the CDR3 reads TGCGCCAGCAGCCCTGGCGGGAGCATAATTCACGAGCAGTACTTC.

This clone was found a few times. This sequence joins TRBV7-7 and TRBJ2-1, with D perhaps matching TRBD2 (7 bases). This CDR3 is built from 13 residues. V lost 3 bases and J lost 9, with 12 bases in between. Looked up from germline, CDR1 is SSHAT and CDR2 is FNYEAQ (reference sequence). This CDR3 reads CASSLDRGAEQFF. In DNA form, the CDR3 reads TGTGCCAGCAGCTTGGATCGGGGGGCTGAGCAGTTCTTC.

This clone was found a few times. The rearrangement joins TRBV5-1 to TRBJ2-1; tentative D call: TRBD2 (5 bases). V lost 0 bases to trimming and J lost 5 bases, with 15 bases between them. Germline V gene lookup returns CDR1 SGHRS and CDR2 YFSETQ. This CDR3 has 16 amino acids. The CDR3 nucleotides read TGCGCCAGCAGCTTGGAGAACGGGGAGTACAACAATGAGCAGTTCTTC. It yields the protein CASSLENGEYNNEQFF.

This clone has a handful of counts. This chain connects TRBV7-9 to TRBJ1-1; 8 bases match TRBD1. The length of the CDR3 is 15 residues. CDR1 SEHNR and CDR2 FQNEAQ come from the germline V gene (reference sequence). The trim removed 5 bases at V and 0 bases at J, leaving 5 bases unmatched. CDR3 sequence (DNA): TGTGCCAGCAGCCGCCGGACAGGGATGAACACTGAAGCTTTCTTT. Protein: CASSRRTGMNTEAFF. Looking up the rest from reference TRBV7-9 and TRBJ1-1 gives the full variable domain: DTGVSQNPRHKITKRGQNVTFRCDPISEHNRLYWYRQTLGQGPEFLTYFQNEAQLEKSRLLSDRFSAERPKGSFSTLEIQRTEQGDSAMYLCASSRRTGMNTEAFFGQGTRLTVV.

This clone came up a few times. The genes are TRBV5-1 and TRBJ1-5, with a possible D match to TRBD1 (6 bases). V was pared by 2 bases and J by 4 bases, with 10 bases between. Germline-derived CDR1 and CDR2 are SGHRS and YFSETQ. This CDR3 region has 14 residues. The CDR3 sequence: CASSLGGRNQPQHF. CDR3 in DNA: TGCGCCAGCAGCTTAGGGGGTCGGAATCAGCCCCAGCATTTT.

The chain is built from TRBV5-4 and TRBJ2-1; no clear D. Trimming left V 1 base short and J 4 bases short, with 6 bases between. The CDR3 is 13 residues long. The germline V gene has CDR1 SGHNT and CDR2 YYREEE (reference sequence). The CDR3 reads CASSLIGYNEQFF. The CDR3 DNA sequence: TGTGCCAGCAGCTTGATCGGGTACAATGAGCAGTTCTTC.

This clone was found a few times. DNA for the CDR3: TGTGCCAGCACCTCTAGCGGGTACACAGATACGCAGTATTTT. Its translation is CASTSSGYTDTQYF. V and J are TRBV28 and TRBJ2-3; the match to TRBD2 covers 8 bases. Germline lookup yields CDR1 MDHEN and CDR2 SYDVKM. The V segment lost 7 bases and the J segment 2 bases; nucleotides outside the gene matches: 5. The CDR3 runs 14 residues. The full variable domain, its missing parts supplied by reference TRBV28 and TRBJ2-3, is DVKVTQSSRYLVKRTGEKVFLECVQDMDHENMFWYRQDPGLGLRLIYFSYDVKMKEKGDIPEGYSVSREKKERFSLILESASTNQTSMYLCASTSSGYTDTQYFGPGTRLTVL.

The chain carries TRBV18 and TRBJ2-1, with 9 positions matching TRBD2. The V gene's germline CDR1 is KGHSH and CDR2 LQKENI. This CDR3 region has 16 residues. V was clipped by 3 bases and J by 6 bases; unmatched bases: 9. Here the CDR3 reads CASSPRVAGEGNEQFF. Written as DNA, the CDR3 is TGTGCCAGCTCACCGAGGGTAGCGGGAGAGGGCAATGAGCAGTTCTTC.

The chain links TRBV5-1 to TRBJ1-1; weak D call: TRBD1 (5 bases). V lost 0 bases and J 0 bases, leaving 9 bases between the germline ends. The CDR3 is made up of 15 amino acids. Germline V gene lookup returns CDR1 SGHRS and CDR2 YFSETQ. The CDR3 spells CASSLVQAMNTEAFF. For the CDR3, the DNA is TGCGCCAGCAGCTTGGTACAGGCTATGAACACTGAAGCTTTCTTT.

The chain has TRBV6-6 and TRBJ1-5; D unclear. This CDR3 comprises 14 residues. Between the trimmed V and J ends, which lost 4 bases and 4 bases, there was a span of 11 bases. CDR1 is MNHNY and CDR2 is SVGAGI in the germline V gene (reference sequence). CDR3 DNA: TGTGCCAGCAGTTTAGACGGGGAGAATCAGCCCCAGCATTTT. It translates to CASSLDGENQPQHF.

The rearrangement links TRBV6-5 to TRBJ1-6; D uncertain. The V and J ends lost 3 bases and 2 bases respectively, with 8 bases between them. The CDR3 contains 15 residues. Germline CDR1 is MNHEY and CDR2 is SVGAGI. The CDR3 loop is CASSYRTTYNSPLHF. The DNA for the CDR3 is TGTGCCAGCAGTTATCGGACTACCTATAATTCACCCCTCCACTTT.

This chain joins TRBV10-3 and TRBJ2-7, with 11 positions matching TRBD1. The CDR3 totals 13 residues. V lost 9 bases, J lost 2 bases, and 3 bases stayed unmatched. Germline V gene sequence: CDR1 ENHRY, CDR2 SYGVKD. The CDR3 region has the DNA TGTGCCATTGGGACAGGGGGTACCTACGAGCAGTACTTC. It specifies CAIGTGGTYEQYF.

This clone showed up just a few times. The chain employs TRBV6-5 and TRBJ2-1, with D tentatively TRBD2 (6 bases). V lost 6 bases and J 4 bases, leaving 10 bases between the germline ends. Germline values: CDR1 MNHEY, CDR2 SVGAGI. This CDR3 spans 13 amino acids. CDR3 nucleotides: TGTGCCAGCAGGAAGACTAGTTACAATGAGCAGTTCTTC. It is translated as CASRKTSYNEQFF.

The table lists this clone with a count of one. The V gene is TRBV7-8, the J gene TRBJ2-7, with 9 bases fitting TRBD1. CDR3 length: 16 residues. Germline values: CDR1 SGHVS, CDR2 FQNEAQ. V gave up 2 bases and J gave up 2 bases; unmatched junction bases: 7. CDR3 amino acids: CASSLRPRQGAYEQYF. CDR3 sequence (DNA): TGTGCCAGCAGCTTACGACCTAGACAGGGGGCCTACGAGCAGTACTTC.

This clone has only one observation. This chain uses TRBV5-1 with TRBJ2-5, with 8 bases aligning to TRBD2. CDR3 length equals 14 residues. Germline V gene data show CDR1 as SGHRS and CDR2 as YFSETQ. With 1 base clipped from V and 3 bases from J, the junction kept 2 bases outside the gene matches. CDR3 in amino acids: CASSLTSGKETQYF. CDR3 nucleotide sequence: TGCGCCAGCAGCTTGACTAGCGGAAAAGAGACCCAGTACTTC.